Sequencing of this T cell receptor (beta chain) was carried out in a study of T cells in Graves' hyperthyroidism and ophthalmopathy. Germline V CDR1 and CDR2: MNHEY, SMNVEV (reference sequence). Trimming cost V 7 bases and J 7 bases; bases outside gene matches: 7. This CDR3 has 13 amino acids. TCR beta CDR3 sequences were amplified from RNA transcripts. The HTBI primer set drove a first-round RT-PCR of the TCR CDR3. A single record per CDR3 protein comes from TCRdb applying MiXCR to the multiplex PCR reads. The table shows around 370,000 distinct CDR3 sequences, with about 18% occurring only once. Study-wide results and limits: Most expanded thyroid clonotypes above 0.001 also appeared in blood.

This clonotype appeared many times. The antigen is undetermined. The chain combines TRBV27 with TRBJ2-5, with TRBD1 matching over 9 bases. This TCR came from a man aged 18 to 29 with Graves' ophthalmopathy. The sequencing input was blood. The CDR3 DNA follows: TGTGCCAGCACCGGGACAGGGATCGGGACCCAGTACTTC. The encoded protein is CASTGTGIGTQYF.